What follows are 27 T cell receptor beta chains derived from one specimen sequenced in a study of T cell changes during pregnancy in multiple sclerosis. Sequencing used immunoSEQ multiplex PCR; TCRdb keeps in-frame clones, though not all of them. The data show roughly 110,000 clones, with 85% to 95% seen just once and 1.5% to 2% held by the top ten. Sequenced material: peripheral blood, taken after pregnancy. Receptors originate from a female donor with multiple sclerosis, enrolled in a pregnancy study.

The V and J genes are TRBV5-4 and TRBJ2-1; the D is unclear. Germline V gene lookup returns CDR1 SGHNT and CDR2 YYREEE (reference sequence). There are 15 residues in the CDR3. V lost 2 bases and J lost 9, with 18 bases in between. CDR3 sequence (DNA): TGTGCCAGCAGCTTACGCGGTACTTTAGGTAGTGAGCAGTTCTTC. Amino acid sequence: CASSLRGTLGSEQFF.

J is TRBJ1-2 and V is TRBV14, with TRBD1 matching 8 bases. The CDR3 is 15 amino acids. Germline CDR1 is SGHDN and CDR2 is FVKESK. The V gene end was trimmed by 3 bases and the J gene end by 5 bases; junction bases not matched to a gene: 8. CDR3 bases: TGTGCCAGCAGCCATGGCAGGGGGCGCTCTTATGGCTACACCTTC. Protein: CASSHGRGRSYGYTF. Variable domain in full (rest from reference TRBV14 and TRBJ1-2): EAGVTQFPSHSVIEKGQTVTLRCDPISGHDNLYWYRRVMGKEIKFLLHFVKESKQDESGMPNNRFLAERTGGTYSTLKVQPAELEDSGVYFCASSHGRGRSYGYTFGSGTRLTVV.

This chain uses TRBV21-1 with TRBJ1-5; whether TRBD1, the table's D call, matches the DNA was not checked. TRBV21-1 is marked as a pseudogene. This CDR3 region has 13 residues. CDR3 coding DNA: TGTGCCAGGTTCGACAGGAGTAATCAGCCCCAGCATTTT. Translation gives CARFDRSNQPQHF.

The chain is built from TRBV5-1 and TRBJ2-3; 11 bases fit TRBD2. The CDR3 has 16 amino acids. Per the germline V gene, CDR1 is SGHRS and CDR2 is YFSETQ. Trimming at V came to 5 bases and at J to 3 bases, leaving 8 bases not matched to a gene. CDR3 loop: CASSLLTSGTTDTQYF. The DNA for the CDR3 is TGCGCCAGCAGTCTTCTGACTAGCGGGACAACAGATACGCAGTATTTT. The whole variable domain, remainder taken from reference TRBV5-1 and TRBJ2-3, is KAGVTQTPRYLIKTRGQQVTLSCSPISGHRSVSWYQQTPGQGLQFLFEYFSETQRNKGNFPGRFSGRQFSNSRSEMNVSTLELGDSALYLCASSLLTSGTTDTQYFGPGTRLTVL.

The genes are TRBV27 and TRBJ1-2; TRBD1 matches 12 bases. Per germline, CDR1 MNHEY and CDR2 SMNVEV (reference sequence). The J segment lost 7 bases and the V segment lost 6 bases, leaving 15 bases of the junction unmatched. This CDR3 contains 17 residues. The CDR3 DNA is TGTGCCAGCAGGAAACCCCCCGGGACAGGGGGCTATAGTGGCTACACCTTC. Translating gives CASRKPPGTGGYSGYTF.

CDR3 amino acids: CASSPRGNVGNQPQHF. CDR3 in DNA: TGTGCCAGCAGCCCCCGGGGGAACGTAGGCAATCAGCCCCAGCATTTT. The rearrangement links TRBV5-6 to TRBJ1-5; possible D gene TRBD1, 5 bases. Trimming pared 4 bases from V and 2 bases from J, leaving 16 bases between. The CDR3 has 16 amino acids. The germline gives CDR1 SGHDT, CDR2 YYEEEE. The whole variable domain, remainder taken from reference TRBV5-6 and TRBJ1-5, is DAGVTQSPTHLIKTRGQQVTLRCSPKSGHDTVSWYQQALGQGPQFIFQYYEEEERQRGNFPDRFSGHQFPNYSSELNVNALLLGDSALYLCASSPRGNVGNQPQHFGDGTRLSIL.

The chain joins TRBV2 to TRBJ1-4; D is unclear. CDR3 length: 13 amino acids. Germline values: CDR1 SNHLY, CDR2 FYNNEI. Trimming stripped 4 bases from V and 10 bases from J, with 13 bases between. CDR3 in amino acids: CASSVGGFGKLFF. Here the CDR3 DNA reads TGTGCCAGCAGTGTTGGAGGGTTTGGAAAACTGTTTTTT.

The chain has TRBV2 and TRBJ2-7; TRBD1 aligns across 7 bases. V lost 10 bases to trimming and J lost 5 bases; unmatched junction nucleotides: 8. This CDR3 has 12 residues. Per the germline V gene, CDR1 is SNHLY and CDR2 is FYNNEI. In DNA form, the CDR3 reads TGTGCCACTCGACAGGGTGGAAACGAGCAGTACTTC. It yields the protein CATRQGGNEQYF.

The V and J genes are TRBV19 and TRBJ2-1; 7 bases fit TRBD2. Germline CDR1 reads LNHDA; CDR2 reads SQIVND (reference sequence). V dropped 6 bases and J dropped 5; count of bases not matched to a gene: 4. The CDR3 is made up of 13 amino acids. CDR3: CASRGGLHNEQFF. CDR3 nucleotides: TGTGCCAGTAGGGGGGGACTACACAATGAGCAGTTCTTC.

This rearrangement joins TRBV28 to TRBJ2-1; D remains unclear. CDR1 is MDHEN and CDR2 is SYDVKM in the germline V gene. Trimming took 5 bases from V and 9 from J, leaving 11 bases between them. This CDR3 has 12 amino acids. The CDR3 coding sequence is TGTGCCAGCAGTCGAGCAGCGACTGAGCAGTTCTTC. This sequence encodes CASSRAATEQFF.

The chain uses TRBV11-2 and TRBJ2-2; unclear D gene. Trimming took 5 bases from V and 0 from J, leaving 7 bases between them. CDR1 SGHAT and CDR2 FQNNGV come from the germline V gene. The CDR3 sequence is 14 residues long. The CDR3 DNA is TGTGCCAGCAGCCCCAGGACGAACACCGGGGAGCTGTTTTTT. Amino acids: CASSPRTNTGELFF.

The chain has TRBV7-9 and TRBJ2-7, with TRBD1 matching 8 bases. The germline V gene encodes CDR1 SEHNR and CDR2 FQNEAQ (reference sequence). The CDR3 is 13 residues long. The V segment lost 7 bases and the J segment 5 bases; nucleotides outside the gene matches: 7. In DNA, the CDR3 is TGTGCCAGCAAGTCCGGGACAGGTCACGAGCAGTACTTC. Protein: CASKSGTGHEQYF.

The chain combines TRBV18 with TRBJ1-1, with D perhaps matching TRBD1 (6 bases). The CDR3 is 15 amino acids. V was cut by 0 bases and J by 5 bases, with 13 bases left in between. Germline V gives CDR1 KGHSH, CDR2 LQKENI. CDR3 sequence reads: CASSPPGGRGTEAFF. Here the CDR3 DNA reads TGTGCCAGCTCACCACCGGGGGGGCGCGGGACTGAAGCTTTCTTT. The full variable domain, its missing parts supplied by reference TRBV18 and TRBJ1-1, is NAGVMQNPRHLVRRRGQEARLRCSPMKGHSHVYWYRQLPEEGLKFMVYLQKENIIDESGMPKERFSAEFPKEGPSILRIQQVVRGDSAAYFCASSPPGGRGTEAFFGQGTRLTVV.

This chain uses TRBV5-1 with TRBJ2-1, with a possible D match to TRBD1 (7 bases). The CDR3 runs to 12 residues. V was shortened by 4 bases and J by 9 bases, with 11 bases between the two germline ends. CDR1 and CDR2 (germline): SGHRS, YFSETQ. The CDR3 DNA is TGCGCCAGCAGCCCCAGGGGGGTTGAGCAGTTCTTC. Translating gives CASSPRGVEQFF.

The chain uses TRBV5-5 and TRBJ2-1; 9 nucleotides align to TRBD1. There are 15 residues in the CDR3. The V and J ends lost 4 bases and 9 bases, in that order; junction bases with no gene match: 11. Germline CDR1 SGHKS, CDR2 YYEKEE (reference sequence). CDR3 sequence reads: CASSLGTGLWGEQFF. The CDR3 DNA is TGTGCCAGCAGCCTCGGGACAGGGCTTTGGGGTGAGCAGTTCTTC.

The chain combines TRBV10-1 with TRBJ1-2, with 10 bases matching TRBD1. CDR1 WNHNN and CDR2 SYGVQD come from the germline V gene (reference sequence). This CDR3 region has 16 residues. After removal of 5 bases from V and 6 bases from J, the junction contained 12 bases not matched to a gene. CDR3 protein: CASSRKPDRGLHGYTF. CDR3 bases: TGCGCCAGCAGTAGGAAACCCGACAGGGGGCTGCATGGCTACACCTTC.

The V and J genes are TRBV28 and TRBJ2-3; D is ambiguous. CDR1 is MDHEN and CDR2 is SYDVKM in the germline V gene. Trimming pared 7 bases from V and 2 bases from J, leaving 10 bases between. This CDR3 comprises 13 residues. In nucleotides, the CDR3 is TGTGCCAGCACCCCTAGTGTCACAGATACGCAGTATTTT. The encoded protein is CASTPSVTDTQYF.

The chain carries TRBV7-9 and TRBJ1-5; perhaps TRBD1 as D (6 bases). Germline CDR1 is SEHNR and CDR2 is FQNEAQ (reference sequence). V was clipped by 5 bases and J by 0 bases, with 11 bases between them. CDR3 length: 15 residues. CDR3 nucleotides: TGTGCCAGCAGCCGGGGGGGCTATAGCAATCAGCCCCAGCATTTT. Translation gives CASSRGGYSNQPQHF. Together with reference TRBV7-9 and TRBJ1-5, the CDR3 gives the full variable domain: DTGVSQNPRHKITKRGQNVTFRCDPISEHNRLYWYRQTLGQGPEFLTYFQNEAQLEKSRLLSDRFSAERPKGSFSTLEIQRTEQGDSAMYLCASSRGGYSNQPQHFGDGTRLSIL.

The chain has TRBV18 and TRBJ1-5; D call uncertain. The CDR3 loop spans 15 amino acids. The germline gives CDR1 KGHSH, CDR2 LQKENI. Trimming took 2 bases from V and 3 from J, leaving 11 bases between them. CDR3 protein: CASSPGGPPNQPQHF. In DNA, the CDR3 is TGTGCCAGCTCACCAGGAGGCCCGCCCAATCAGCCCCAGCATTTT. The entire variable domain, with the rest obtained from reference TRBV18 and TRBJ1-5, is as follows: NAGVMQNPRHLVRRRGQEARLRCSPMKGHSHVYWYRQLPEEGLKFMVYLQKENIIDESGMPKERFSAEFPKEGPSILRIQQVVRGDSAAYFCASSPGGPPNQPQHFGDGTRLSIL.

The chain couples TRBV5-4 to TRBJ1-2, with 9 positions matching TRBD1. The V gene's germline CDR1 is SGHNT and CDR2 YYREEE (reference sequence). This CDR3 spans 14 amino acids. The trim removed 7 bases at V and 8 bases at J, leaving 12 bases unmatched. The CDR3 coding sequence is TGTGCCAGCGCCATAATACAGGGGGCATCGGGCTACACCTTC. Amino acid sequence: CASAIIQGASGYTF.

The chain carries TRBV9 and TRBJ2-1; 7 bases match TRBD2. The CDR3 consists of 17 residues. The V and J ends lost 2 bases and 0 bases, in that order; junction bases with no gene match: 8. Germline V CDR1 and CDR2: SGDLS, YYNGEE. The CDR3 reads CASSVTAGTHSYNEQFF. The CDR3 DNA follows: TGTGCCAGCAGCGTGACAGCGGGGACGCACTCCTACAATGAGCAGTTCTTC. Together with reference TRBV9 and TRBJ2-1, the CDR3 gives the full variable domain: DSGVTQTPKHLITATGQRVTLRCSPRSGDLSVYWYQQSLDQGLQFLIQYYNGEERAKGNILERFSAQQFPDLHSELNLSSLELGDSALYFCASSVTAGTHSYNEQFFGPGTRLTVL.

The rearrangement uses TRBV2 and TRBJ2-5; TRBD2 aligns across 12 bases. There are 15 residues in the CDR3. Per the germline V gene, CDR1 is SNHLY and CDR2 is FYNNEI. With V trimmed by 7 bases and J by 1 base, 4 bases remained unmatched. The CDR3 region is CASKELAGGQETQYF. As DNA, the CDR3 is TGTGCCAGCAAGGAACTAGCGGGGGGCCAAGAGACCCAGTACTTC.

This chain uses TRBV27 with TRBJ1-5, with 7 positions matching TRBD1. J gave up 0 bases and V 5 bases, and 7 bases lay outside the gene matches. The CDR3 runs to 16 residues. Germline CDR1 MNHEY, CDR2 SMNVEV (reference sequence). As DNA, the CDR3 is TGTGCCAGCAGTGCCTCCCAGGGGGATAGCAATCAGCCCCAGCATTTT. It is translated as CASSASQGDSNQPQHF.

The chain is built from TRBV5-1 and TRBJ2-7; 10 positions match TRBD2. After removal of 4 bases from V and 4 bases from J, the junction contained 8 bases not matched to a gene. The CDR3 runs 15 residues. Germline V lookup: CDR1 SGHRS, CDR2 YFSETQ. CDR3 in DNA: TGCGCCAGCAGCGTACGAGCGGGAGGGCCTTACGAGCAGTACTTC. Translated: CASSVRAGGPYEQYF.

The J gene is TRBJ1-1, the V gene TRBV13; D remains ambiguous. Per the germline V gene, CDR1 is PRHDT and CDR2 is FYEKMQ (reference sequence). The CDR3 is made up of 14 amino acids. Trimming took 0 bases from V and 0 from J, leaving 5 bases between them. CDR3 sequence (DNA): TGTGCCAGCAGCTTAGGGGCGGTGAACACTGAAGCTTTCTTT. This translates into CASSLGAVNTEAFF.

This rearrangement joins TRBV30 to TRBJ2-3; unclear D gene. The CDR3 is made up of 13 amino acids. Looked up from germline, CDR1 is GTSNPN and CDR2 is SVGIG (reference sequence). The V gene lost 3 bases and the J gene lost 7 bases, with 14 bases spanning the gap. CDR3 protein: CAWSPTAPNTQYF. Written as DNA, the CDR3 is TGTGCCTGGAGCCCCACAGCCCCTAATACGCAGTATTTT.

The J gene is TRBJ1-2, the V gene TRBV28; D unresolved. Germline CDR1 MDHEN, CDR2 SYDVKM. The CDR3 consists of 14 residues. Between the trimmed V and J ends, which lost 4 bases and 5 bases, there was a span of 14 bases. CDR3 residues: CASSSYGGFYGYTF. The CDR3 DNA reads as TGTGCCAGCAGTTCCTACGGAGGTTTTTATGGCTACACCTTC.